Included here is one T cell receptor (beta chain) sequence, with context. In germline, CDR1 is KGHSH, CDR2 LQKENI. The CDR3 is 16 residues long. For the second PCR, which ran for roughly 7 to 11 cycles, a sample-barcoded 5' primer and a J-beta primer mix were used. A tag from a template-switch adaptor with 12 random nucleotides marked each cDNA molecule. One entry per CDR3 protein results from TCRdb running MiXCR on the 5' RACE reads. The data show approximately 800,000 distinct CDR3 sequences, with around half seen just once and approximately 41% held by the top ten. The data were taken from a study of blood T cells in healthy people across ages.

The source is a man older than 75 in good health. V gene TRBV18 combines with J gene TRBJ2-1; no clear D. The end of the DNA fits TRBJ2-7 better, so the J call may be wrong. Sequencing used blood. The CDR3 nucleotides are TGTGCCAGCTCACCACTGGAGTCAGCCTCCTACAGTGAGCAGTACTTC. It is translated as CASSPLESASYSEQYF.